This T cell receptor (beta chain) comes out of a study of blood T cell repertoires in COVID-19. Study summary: The United States, Italy and Spain were the sources of the acute and convalescent COVID-19 samples. T cells, B-cell-depleted T cells, or PBMCs provided the cDNA or gDNA that served as material.

Per germline, CDR1 MNHEY and CDR2 SMNVEV (reference sequence). Trimming left V 6 bases short and J 8 bases short, with 16 bases between. CDR3 length: 14 residues. As handled by the study authors: Reference gene primer amplification in the assay estimated nucleated cell counts. Clones were read by immunoSEQ multiplex PCR, and TCRdb kept only the in-frame ones, dropping some. V, J and clone size derive from that table, while D and trimming were established from the DNA sequence. Among 200,000 to 250,000 clones listed, approximately 85% were seen once. This clone has a single count. Input material: peripheral blood. This receptor was taken from a woman aged 70-85 years with COVID-19, enrolled during active disease. The rearrangement uses TRBV27 and TRBJ1-4; D unclear. This chain's CDR3 is CASSRHREHEKLFF. The CDR3 DNA sequence: TGTGCCAGCAGCCGACACAGAGAGCACGAAAAACTGTTTTTT.